This T cell receptor (beta chain) was recorded in a study of PD-1 blockade in classical Hodgkin lymphoma. The CDR3 has 14 amino acids. Germline values: CDR1 SGHTA, CDR2 FQGNSA. Trimming pared 2 bases from V and 6 bases from J, leaving 10 bases between. Clones were sequenced by immunoSEQ multiplex PCR, and TCRdb holds only the in-frame ones, with some missing. This table has 13,000 or so clones, approximately 80% appearing once. Time point denoted: cycle 4 day 1 (C4D1), after 6 weeks of nivolumab. Relapse was seen in all patients after autologous stem cell transplantation, and brentuximab vedotin exposure was variable. Thawed PBMCs were the source of CD4+ T cells, purified by magnetic negative selection.

This sequence joins TRBV7-2 and TRBJ1-4; D might be TRBD1 (6 bases). This receptor was taken from a human donor with classical Hodgkin lymphoma. The source was CD4+ T cells from blood, collected before the fourth cycle of nivolumab. This chain's CDR3 is CASSLWGGHEKLFF. The CDR3 bases are TGTGCCAGCAGCTTATGGGGGGGGCATGAAAAACTGTTTTTT. Drawing the rest from reference TRBV7-2 and TRBJ1-4, the complete variable domain is GAGVSQSPSNKVTEKGKDVELRCDPISGHTALYWYRQSLGQGLEFLIYFQGNSAPDKSGLPSDRFSAERTGGSVSTLTIQRTQQEDSAVYLCASSLWGGHEKLFFGSGTQLSVL.